The 7 T cell receptor beta chains below come from one sample, sequenced in a study of monozygotic twins with inflammatory bowel disease. TCRdb reprocessed the 5' RACE reads and keeps a single row for each CDR3 protein, giving no DNA. This table holds around 150,000 distinct CDR3 sequences. Sequences were obtained from blood. The receptors were sampled from a human donor with ulcerative colitis or Crohn's disease, or a healthy co-twin of an affected twin (not recorded which).

This sequence joins TRBV5-1 and TRBJ1-1. CDR1 is SGHRS and CDR2 is YFSETQ in the germline V gene. The CDR3 is 15 residues long. CDR3: CASRFEMGMNTEAFF.

J is TRBJ2-2 and V is TRBV10-3. The CDR3 is 13 residues long. Germline loops: CDR1 ENHRY, CDR2 SYGVKD. This CDR3 is CAISDSRAGELFF.

The chain recombines TRBV11-1 with TRBJ2-3; TCRdb designates TRBD2, a call that cannot be tested without DNA. CDR3 length: 20 residues. The germline V gene encodes CDR1 SGHAT and CDR2 FQDESV (reference sequence). The CDR3 sequence: CASSLRASIGAGGPGDTQYF.

This chain uses TRBV20-1 with TRBJ2-4; TCRdb proposes TRBD1, but this gene call is untestable without DNA. This CDR3 has 18 residues. CDR1 and CDR2 from the germline V gene are DFQATT and SNEGSKA (reference sequence). CDR3 sequence: CSARDLGQAGLAKNIQYF.

The rearrangement links TRBV10-2 to TRBJ2-1; TCRdb selects TRBD2, and the lack of DNA leaves this call unchecked. CDR1 and CDR2 from the germline V gene are WSHSY and SAAADI. This CDR3 has 14 amino acids. This CDR3 is CASQGLAGVPEQFF.

The chain couples TRBV28 to TRBJ1-2; the TCRdb call, TRBD1, lacks DNA for checking. Germline CDR1 is MDHEN and CDR2 is SYDVKM. This CDR3 is 13 amino acids long. CDR3 region: CASSLAPPGGYTF.

The chain joins TRBV11-2 to TRBJ2-7; TCRdb returns TRBD2, unconfirmable since there is no DNA. The CDR3 is 17 residues long. Germline lookup yields CDR1 SGHAT and CDR2 FQNNGV. The CDR3 spells CASSARTSGVSSYEQYF.